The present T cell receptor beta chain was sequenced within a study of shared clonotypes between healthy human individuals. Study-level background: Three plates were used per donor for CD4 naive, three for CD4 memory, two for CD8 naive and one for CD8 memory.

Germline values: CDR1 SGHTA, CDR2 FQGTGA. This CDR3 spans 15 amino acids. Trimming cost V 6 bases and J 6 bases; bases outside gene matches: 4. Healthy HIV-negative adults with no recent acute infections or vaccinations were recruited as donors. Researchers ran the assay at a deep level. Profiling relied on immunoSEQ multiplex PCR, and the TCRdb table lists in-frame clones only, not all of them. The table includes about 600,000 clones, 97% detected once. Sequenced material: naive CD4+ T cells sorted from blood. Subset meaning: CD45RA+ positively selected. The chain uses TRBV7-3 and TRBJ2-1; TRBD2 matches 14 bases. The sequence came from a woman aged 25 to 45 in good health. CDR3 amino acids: CASSPGLAGANEQFF. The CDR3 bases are TGTGCCAGCAGTCCGGGACTAGCGGGAGCCAATGAGCAGTTCTTC.